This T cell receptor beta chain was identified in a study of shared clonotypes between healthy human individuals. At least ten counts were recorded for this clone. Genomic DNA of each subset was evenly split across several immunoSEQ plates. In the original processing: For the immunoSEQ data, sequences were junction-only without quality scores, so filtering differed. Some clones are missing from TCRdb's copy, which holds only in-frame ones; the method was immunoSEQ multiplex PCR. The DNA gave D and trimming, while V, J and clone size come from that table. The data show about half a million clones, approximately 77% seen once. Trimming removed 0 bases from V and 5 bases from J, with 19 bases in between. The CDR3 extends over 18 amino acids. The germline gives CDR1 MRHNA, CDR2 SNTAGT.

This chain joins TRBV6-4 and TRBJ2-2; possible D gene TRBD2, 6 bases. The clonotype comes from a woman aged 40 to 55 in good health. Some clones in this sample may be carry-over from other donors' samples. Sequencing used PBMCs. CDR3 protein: CASSDSPGNSGGTGELFF. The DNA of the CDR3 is TGTGCCAGCAGTGACTCCCCAGGGAACTCCGGGGGAACCGGGGAGCTGTTTTTT.